This T cell receptor (beta chain) was observed in a study of blood T cell repertoires in COVID-19. Study-level information: COVID-19 samples, acute and convalescent, were from the United States, Italy and Spain. Sources were T cells, B-cell-depleted T cells, or PBMCs; the material itself was cDNA or gDNA.

CDR1 and CDR2 from the germline V gene are SGHTA and FQGNSA. CDR3 length: 15 amino acids. The ends lost 4 bases at V and 5 bases at J; junction bases unmatched: 11. Original handling: Scientists estimated how many nucleated cells there were by amplifying reference gene primers. Method: immunoSEQ multiplex PCR; TCRdb's copy keeps in-frame clones and lacks some. That table is the source of V, J and clone size, and D and trimming were worked out from the DNA. This repertoire shows 55,000 to 70,000 clones, around 90% found once; its top ten account for 5.5% to 6.5%. Sequencing was performed on peripheral blood. This chain connects TRBV7-2 to TRBJ2-7; TRBD2 matches at 7 bases. The origin of this receptor is a human donor in a cohort sampled during active COVID-19. DNA of the CDR3: TGTGCCAGCAGCTCTCCTTCGGGGAGGGAGCACGAGCAGTACTTC. Residues: CASSSPSGREHEQYF.